These T cell receptor beta chains were read from a single sample in a study of T cells in Graves' hyperthyroidism and ophthalmopathy. TCRdb redid the calling of the multiplex PCR reads with MiXCR, one entry per CDR3 protein. Among some 510,000 distinct CDR3 sequences, roughly 46% were seen once, and the ten largest hold 8.2%. The sequenced sample consisted of peripheral blood or thyroid tissue (not recorded which). The source is a woman younger than 30 with Graves' hyperthyroidism. CDR3s include the opening cysteine and the closing phenylalanine or tryptophan. Fields, in order: J gene, D gene, V gene, clone size, CDR3 DNA, CDR3 protein. A D gene is named only where the DNA matches it firmly. Not every row has a clone size; where given, it reads once, few, many or a size class.

j_gene: TRBJ2-5; d_gene: -; v_gene: TRBV19; abundance: -; CDR3nt: TGTGCCAGTACTAACAGGGAGAACACTGAAGAGACCCAGTACTTC; CDR3aa: CASTNRENTEETQYF
j_gene: TRBJ2-7; d_gene: TRBD2; v_gene: TRBV20-1; abundance: -; CDR3nt: TGCAGTGCTAGAGATAACGGCGGGAGCTCCTACGAGCAGTACTTC; CDR3aa: CSARDNGGSSYEQYF
j_gene: TRBJ1-1; d_gene: -; v_gene: TRBV5-1; abundance: -; CDR3nt: TGCGCCAGCAGCCCACGGGACAAGATGAACACTGAAGCTTTCTTT; CDR3aa: CASSPRDKMNTEAFF
j_gene: TRBJ1-1; d_gene: -; v_gene: TRBV15; abundance: many; CDR3nt: TGTGCCACCAGCTATGACCGGAACACTGAAGCTTTCTTT; CDR3aa: CATSYDRNTEAFF
j_gene: TRBJ1-5; d_gene: -; v_gene: TRBV11-2; abundance: -; CDR3nt: TGTGCCAGCAGCTTGGGGTTTCGGCAGCCCCAGCATTTT; CDR3aa: CASSLGFRQPQHF
j_gene: TRBJ2-7; d_gene: -; v_gene: TRBV4-2; abundance: few; CDR3nt: TGTGCCAGCAGCCAAGAAAGCCCGGGGATCTACGAGCAGTACTTC; CDR3aa: CASSQESPGIYEQYF
j_gene: TRBJ1-1; d_gene: TRBD1; v_gene: TRBV7-2; abundance: few; CDR3nt: TGTGCCAGCAGCTCGGGACAGGGGGCCTGGGCTGAAGCTTTCTTT; CDR3aa: CASSSGQGAWAEAFF
j_gene: TRBJ1-1; d_gene: -; v_gene: TRBV7-9; abundance: -; CDR3nt: TGTGCCAGCAGCTTGGCCTGGGGATCGGTGACTGAAGCTTTCTTT; CDR3aa: CASSLAWGSVTEAFF
j_gene: TRBJ1-5; d_gene: -; v_gene: TRBV24-1; abundance: -; CDR3nt: TGTGCCACCGCACCAGAGGGAGACTTTAGCAATCAGCCCCAGCATTTT; CDR3aa: CATAPEGDFSNQPQHF
j_gene: TRBJ1-1; d_gene: TRBD1; v_gene: TRBV20-1; abundance: few; CDR3nt: TGCAGTGGCGAGCCGGGACAGCGTAGGACTGAAGCTTTCTTT; CDR3aa: CSGEPGQRRTEAFF
j_gene: TRBJ1-2; d_gene: TRBD1; v_gene: TRBV7-8; abundance: many; CDR3nt: TGTGCCAGCAGCTTAACAGGGGGGCATGGCTACACCTTC; CDR3aa: CASSLTGGHGYTF
j_gene: TRBJ1-5; d_gene: -; v_gene: TRBV20-1; abundance: -; CDR3nt: TGCAGTGCCCCAGGTGTACGGGGCGGCAATCAGCCCCAGCATTTT; CDR3aa: CSAPGVRGGNQPQHF
j_gene: TRBJ1-1; d_gene: TRBD1; v_gene: TRBV7-2; abundance: few; CDR3nt: TGTGCCAGTGCGCCCCTACAGGGGGGGAACACTGAAGCTTTCTTT; CDR3aa: CASAPLQGGNTEAFF
j_gene: TRBJ2-2; d_gene: -; v_gene: TRBV14; abundance: -; CDR3nt: TGTGCCAGCAGCCAAGAGACAGACATAAACACCGGGGAGCTGTTTTTT; CDR3aa: CASSQETDINTGELFF
j_gene: TRBJ2-2; d_gene: -; v_gene: TRBV2; abundance: -; CDR3nt: TGTGCCAGCACCACAGCCGGACTCAACACCGGGGAGCTGTTTTTT; CDR3aa: CASTTAGLNTGELFF
j_gene: TRBJ1-2; d_gene: -; v_gene: TRBV7-9; abundance: -; CDR3nt: TGTGCCAGCAGCTTTGCACAGGAAGCTAACTATGGCTACACCTTC; CDR3aa: CASSFAQEANYGYTF
j_gene: TRBJ1-1; d_gene: -; v_gene: TRBV19; abundance: -; CDR3nt: TGTGACAGTAAAGGGGCTATGAACACTGAAGCTTTCTTT; CDR3aa: CDSKGAMNTEAFF
j_gene: TRBJ2-7; d_gene: TRBD1; v_gene: TRBV2; abundance: few; CDR3nt: TGTGCCAGCAGCCAAGGACAGGGGGACGAGCAGTACTTC; CDR3aa: CASSQGQGDEQYF
j_gene: TRBJ2-3; d_gene: -; v_gene: TRBV2; abundance: -; CDR3nt: TGTGCCAGAACTAGCCCCGCAGATACGCAGTATTTT; CDR3aa: CARTSPADTQYF
j_gene: TRBJ1-1; d_gene: -; v_gene: TRBV7-2; abundance: -; CDR3nt: TGTGCCAGCAGTAATACGGGCACTGAAGCTTTCTTT; CDR3aa: CASSNTGTEAFF
j_gene: TRBJ2-5; d_gene: TRBD1; v_gene: TRBV24-1; abundance: -; CDR3nt: TGTGCCACCAGTGAGCCCGGGACAGGGTACCAAGAGACCCAGTACTTC; CDR3aa: CATSEPGTGYQETQYF
j_gene: TRBJ1-4; d_gene: -; v_gene: TRBV13; abundance: -; CDR3nt: TGTGCCAGCAGCGTAGAGGGAGCTAATGAAAAACTGTTTTTT; CDR3aa: CASSVEGANEKLFF
j_gene: TRBJ1-2; d_gene: -; v_gene: TRBV6-2/TRBV6-3; abundance: -; CDR3nt: TGTGCCACCGGGCGGAGAACCTATGGCTACACCTTC; CDR3aa: CATGRRTYGYTF
j_gene: TRBJ2-5; d_gene: -; v_gene: TRBV7-2; abundance: -; CDR3nt: TGTGCCGGCAGCTTTTTTCTCGGGCAAGAGACCCAGTACTTC; CDR3aa: CAGSFFLGQETQYF
j_gene: TRBJ1-6; d_gene: -; v_gene: TRBV12-3/TRBV12-4; abundance: many; CDR3nt: TGTGCCAGCAGTTTAGGAGGGAGGAATAATTCACCCCTCCACTTT; CDR3aa: CASSLGGRNNSPLHF
j_gene: TRBJ2-7; d_gene: TRBD1; v_gene: TRBV6-6; abundance: -; CDR3nt: TGTGCCAGCAGTGACGGACAGGGACTCGAGCAGTACTTC; CDR3aa: CASSDGQGLEQYF
j_gene: TRBJ1-5; d_gene: -; v_gene: TRBV2; abundance: -; CDR3nt: TGCGCCAGCAGCCACCCTAATCATCAGCCCCAGCATTTT; CDR3aa: CASSHPNHQPQHF
j_gene: TRBJ1-4; d_gene: TRBD1; v_gene: TRBV7-8; abundance: -; CDR3nt: TGTGCCAGCAGCGACAGGGGCGGAGTTGAAAAACTGTTTTTT; CDR3aa: CASSDRGGVEKLFF
j_gene: TRBJ1-5; d_gene: -; v_gene: TRBV2; abundance: once; CDR3nt: TGTGCCAGCGTTGGGGACCTCAATCAGCCCCAGCATTTT; CDR3aa: CASVGDLNQPQHF